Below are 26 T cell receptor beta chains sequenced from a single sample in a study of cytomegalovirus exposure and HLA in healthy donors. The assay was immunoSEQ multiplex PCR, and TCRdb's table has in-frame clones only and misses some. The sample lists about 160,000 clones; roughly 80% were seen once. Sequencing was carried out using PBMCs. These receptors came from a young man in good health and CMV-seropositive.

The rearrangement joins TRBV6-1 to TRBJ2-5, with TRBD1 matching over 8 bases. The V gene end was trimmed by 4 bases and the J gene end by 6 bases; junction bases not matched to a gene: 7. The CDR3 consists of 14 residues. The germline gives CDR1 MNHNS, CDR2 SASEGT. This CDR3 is CASSVEQGGKTQYF. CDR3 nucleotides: TGTGCCAGCAGTGTGGAACAGGGGGGAAAGACCCAGTACTTC.

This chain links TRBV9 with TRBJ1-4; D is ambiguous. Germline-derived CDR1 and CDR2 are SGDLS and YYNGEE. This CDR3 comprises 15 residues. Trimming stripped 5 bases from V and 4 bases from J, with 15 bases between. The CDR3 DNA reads TGTGCCAGCAGTTCGCCAGGTAGCGGTAATGAAAAACTGTTTTTT. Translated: CASSSPGSGNEKLFF.

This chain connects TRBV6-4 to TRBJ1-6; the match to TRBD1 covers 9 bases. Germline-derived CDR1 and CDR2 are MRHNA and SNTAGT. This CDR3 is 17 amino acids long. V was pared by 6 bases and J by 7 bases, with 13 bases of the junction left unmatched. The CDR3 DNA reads TGTGCCAGCAGAGACACCGGGACAGGGACCCTAAATTCACCCCTCCACTTT. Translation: CASRDTGTGTLNSPLHF.

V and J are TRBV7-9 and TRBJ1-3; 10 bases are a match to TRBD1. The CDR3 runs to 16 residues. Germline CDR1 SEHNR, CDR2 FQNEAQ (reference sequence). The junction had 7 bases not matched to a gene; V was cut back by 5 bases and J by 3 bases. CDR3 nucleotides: TGTGCCAGCAGCCCGGGACAGGGGCCTTTTGGAAACACCATATATTTT. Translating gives CASSPGQGPFGNTIYF.

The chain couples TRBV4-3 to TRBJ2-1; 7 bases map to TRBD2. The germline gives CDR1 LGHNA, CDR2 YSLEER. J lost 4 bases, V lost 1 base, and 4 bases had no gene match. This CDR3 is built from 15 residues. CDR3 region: CASSQVGGGYNEQFF. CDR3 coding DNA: TGCGCCAGCAGCCAAGTCGGCGGGGGATACAATGAGCAGTTCTTC.

DNA of the CDR3: TGTGCCAGCCAGGACGGACTGCGGCCCCAGCATTTT. Translating it yields CASQDGLRPQHF. The gene calls are TRBV19 and TRBJ1-5; D uncertain. V lost 9 bases and J lost 9, with 15 bases in between. The CDR3 covers 12 residues. Germline V lookup: CDR1 LNHDA, CDR2 SQIVND (reference sequence).

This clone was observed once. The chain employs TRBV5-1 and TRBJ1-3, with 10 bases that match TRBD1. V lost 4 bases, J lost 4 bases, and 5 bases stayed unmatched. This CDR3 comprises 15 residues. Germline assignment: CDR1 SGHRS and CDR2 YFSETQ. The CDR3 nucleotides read TGCGCCAGCAGCAGCGGGACAGGGGTCGGAAACACCATATATTTT. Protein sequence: CASSSGTGVGNTIYF.

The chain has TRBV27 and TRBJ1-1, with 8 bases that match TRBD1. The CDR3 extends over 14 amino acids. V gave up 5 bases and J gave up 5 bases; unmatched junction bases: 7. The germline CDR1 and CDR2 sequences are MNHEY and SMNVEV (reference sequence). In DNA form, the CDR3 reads TGTGCCAGCAGTCCCCAGGGGGCAAGGACTGAAGCTTTCTTT. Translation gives CASSPQGARTEAFF.

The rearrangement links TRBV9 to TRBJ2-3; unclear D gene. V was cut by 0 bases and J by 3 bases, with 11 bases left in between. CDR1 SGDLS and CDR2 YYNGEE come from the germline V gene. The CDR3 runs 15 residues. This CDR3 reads CASSVDVGETDTQYF. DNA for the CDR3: TGTGCCAGCAGCGTAGACGTGGGCGAGACAGATACGCAGTATTTT.

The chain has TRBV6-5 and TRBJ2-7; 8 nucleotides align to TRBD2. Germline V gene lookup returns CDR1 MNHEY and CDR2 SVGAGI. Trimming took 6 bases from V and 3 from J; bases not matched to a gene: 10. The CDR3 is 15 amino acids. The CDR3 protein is CASRDPSGGYYEQYF. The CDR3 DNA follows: TGTGCCAGCAGAGACCCCAGCGGGGGCTACTACGAGCAGTACTTC.

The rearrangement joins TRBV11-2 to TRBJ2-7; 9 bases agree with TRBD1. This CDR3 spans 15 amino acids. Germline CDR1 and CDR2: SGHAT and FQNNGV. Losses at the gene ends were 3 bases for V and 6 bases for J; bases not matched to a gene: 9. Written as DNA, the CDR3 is TGTGCCAGCAGCTTCCACCAGGGACAGGGTGTCGAGCAGTACTTC. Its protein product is CASSFHQGQGVEQYF.

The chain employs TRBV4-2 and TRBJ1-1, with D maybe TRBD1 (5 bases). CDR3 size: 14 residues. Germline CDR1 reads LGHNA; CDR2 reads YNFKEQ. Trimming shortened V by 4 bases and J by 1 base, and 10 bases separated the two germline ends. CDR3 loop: CASSPGGWNTEAFF. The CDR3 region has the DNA TGTGCCAGCAGCCCGGGGGGATGGAACACTGAAGCTTTCTTT.

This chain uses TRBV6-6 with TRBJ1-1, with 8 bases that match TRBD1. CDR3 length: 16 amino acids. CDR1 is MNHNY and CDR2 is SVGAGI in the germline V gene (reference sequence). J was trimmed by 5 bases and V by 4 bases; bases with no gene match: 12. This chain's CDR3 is CASSSTSRGRRTEAFF. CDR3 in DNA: TGTGCCAGCAGTTCCACAAGCAGGGGGCGGCGGACTGAAGCTTTCTTT.

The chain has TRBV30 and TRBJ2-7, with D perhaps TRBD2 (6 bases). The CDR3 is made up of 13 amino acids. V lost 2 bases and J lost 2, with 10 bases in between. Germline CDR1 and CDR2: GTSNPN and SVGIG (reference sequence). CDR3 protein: CAWSPGEPYEQYF. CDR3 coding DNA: TGTGCCTGGAGTCCGGGGGAGCCCTACGAGCAGTACTTC.

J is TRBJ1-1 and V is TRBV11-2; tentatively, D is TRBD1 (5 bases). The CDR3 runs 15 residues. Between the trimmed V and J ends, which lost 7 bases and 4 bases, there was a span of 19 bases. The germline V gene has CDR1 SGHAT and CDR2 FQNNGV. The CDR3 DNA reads TGTGCCAGCACCAGAAAGGGGCGCCCGAGCACTGAAGCTTTCTTT. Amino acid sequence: CASTRKGRPSTEAFF. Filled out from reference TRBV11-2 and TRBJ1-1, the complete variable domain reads EAGVAQSPRYKIIEKRQSVAFWCNPISGHATLYWYQQILGQGPKLLIQFQNNGVVDDSQLPKDRFSAERLKGVDSTLKIQPAKLEDSAVYLCASTRKGRPSTEAFFGQGTRLTVV.

CDR3 residues: CASSLNRAEKTQYF. CDR3 sequence (DNA): TGCGCCAGCAGCTTGAACAGGGCCGAGAAGACCCAGTACTTC. This chain joins TRBV5-1 and TRBJ2-5; the D gene is possibly TRBD1 (6 bases). CDR3 length: 14 amino acids. Trimming took off 1 base at V and 6 bases at J, with 13 bases between the two ends. Germline V lookup: CDR1 SGHRS, CDR2 YFSETQ.

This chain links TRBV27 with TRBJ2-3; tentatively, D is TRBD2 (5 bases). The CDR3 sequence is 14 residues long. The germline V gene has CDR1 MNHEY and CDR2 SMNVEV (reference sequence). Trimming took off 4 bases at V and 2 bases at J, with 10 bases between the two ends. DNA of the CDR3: TGTGCCAGCAGTTGGACGGGAAACACAGATACGCAGTATTTT. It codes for CASSWTGNTDTQYF.

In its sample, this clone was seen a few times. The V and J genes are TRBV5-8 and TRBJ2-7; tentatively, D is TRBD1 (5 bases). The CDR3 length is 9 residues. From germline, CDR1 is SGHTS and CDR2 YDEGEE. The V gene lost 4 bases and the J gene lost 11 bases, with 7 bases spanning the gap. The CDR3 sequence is CASSQQEYF. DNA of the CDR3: TGTGCCAGCAGCCAACAGGAGTACTTC. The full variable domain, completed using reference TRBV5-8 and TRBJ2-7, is EAGVTQSPTHLIKTRGQQATLRCSPISGHTSVYWYQQALGLGLQFLLWYDEGEERNRGNFPPRFSGRQFPNYSSELNVNALELEDSALYLCASSQQEYFGPGTRLTVT.

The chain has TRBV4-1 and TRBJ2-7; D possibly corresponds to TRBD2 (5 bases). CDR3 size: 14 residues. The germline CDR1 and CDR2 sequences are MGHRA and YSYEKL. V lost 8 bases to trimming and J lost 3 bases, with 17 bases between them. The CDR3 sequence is CASGTRGLGYEQYF. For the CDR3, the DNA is TGCGCCAGCGGAACCCGGGGATTAGGCTACGAGCAGTACTTC.

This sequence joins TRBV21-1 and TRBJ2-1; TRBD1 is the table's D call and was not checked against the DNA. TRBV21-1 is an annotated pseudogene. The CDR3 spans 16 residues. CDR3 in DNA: TGTGCCAGCAGCATTCACCGGGACAGGGGCACGAATGAGCAGTTCTTC. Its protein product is CASSIHRDRGTNEQFF.

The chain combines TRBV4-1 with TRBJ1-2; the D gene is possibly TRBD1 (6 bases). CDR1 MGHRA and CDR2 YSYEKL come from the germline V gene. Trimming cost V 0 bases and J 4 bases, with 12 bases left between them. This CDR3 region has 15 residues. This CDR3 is CASSQDEGEFYGYTF. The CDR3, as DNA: TGCGCCAGCAGCCAAGATGAGGGGGAATTCTATGGCTACACCTTC.

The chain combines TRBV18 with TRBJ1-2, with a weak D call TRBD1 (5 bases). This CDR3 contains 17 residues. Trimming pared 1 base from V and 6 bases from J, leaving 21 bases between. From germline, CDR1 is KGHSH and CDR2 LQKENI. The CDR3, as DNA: TGTGCCAGCTCACCACTCGGACCTTTTCAGGGTCTTCATGGCTACACCTTC. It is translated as CASSPLGPFQGLHGYTF.

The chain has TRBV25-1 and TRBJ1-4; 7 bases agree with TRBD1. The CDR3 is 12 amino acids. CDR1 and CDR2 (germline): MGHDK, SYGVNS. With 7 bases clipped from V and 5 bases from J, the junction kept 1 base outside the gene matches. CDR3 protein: CASKTGNEKLFF. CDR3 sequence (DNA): TGTGCCAGCAAGACAGGGAATGAAAAACTGTTTTTT.

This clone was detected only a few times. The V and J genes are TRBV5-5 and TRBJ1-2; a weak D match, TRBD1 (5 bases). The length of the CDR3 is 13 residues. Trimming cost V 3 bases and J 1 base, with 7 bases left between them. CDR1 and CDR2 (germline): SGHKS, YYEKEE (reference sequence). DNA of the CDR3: TGTGCCAGCAGCTCCAGGGTTAACTATGGCTACACCTTC. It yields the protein CASSSRVNYGYTF.

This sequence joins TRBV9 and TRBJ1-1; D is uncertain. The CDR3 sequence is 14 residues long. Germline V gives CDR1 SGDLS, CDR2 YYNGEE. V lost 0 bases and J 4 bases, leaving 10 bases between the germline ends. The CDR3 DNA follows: TGTGCCAGCAGCGTAGCTATGCCAGGCACTGAAGCTTTCTTT. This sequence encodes CASSVAMPGTEAFF.

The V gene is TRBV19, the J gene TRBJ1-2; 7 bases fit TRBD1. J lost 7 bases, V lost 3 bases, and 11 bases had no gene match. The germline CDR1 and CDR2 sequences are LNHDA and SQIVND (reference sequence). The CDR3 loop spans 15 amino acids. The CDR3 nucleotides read TGTGCCAGTAGTATCTGGGACAGACGACAGGTTGGCTACACCTTC. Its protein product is CASSIWDRRQVGYTF.